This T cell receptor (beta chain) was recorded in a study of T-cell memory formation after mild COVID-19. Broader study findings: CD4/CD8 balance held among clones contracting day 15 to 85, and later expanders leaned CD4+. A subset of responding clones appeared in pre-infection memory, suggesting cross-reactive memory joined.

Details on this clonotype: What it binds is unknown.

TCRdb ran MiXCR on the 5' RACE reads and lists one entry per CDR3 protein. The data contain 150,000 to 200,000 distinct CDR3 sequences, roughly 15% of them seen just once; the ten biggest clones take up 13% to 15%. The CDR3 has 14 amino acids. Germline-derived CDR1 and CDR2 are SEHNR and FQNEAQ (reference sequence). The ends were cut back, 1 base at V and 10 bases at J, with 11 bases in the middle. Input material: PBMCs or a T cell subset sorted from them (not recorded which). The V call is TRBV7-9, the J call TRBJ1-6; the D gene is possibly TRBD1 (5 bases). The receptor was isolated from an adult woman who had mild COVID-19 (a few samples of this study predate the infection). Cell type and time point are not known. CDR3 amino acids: CASSLVGVTSPLHF. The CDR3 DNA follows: TGTGCCAGCAGCTTAGTAGGGGTAACCTCACCCCTCCACTTT.